These 17 T cell receptor beta chains were sequenced from one sample in a study of T cells after yellow fever vaccination. A single record per CDR3 protein comes from TCRdb applying MiXCR to the 5' RACE reads. The sample lists 450,000 to 650,000 distinct CDR3 sequences, roughly 22% occurring once. The specimen was PBMCs, collected approximately 22 days after the first yellow fever vaccination. These receptors originate from a man aged 18 to 29 who received the YFV17D yellow fever vaccine.

This clonotype was detected a few times. The rearrangement links TRBV5-1 to TRBJ2-5; D is possibly TRBD2 (6 bases). V lost 1 base, J lost 2 bases, and 15 bases lay in between. CDR3 length: 16 residues. The germline gives CDR1 SGHRS, CDR2 YFSETQ. The CDR3 protein is CASSLINAGLQETQYF. DNA of the CDR3: TGCGCCAGCAGCTTGATCAACGCGGGGCTTCAAGAGACCCAGTACTTC.

This clonotype was detected a few times. The chain uses TRBV5-1 and TRBJ2-1, with no clear D. The CDR3 runs 12 residues. V lost 3 bases, J lost 7 bases, and 8 bases lay in between. Germline V CDR1 and CDR2: SGHRS, YFSETQ. CDR3 sequence: CASSYQKNEQFF. The CDR3 bases are TGCGCCAGCAGCTATCAGAAAAATGAGCAGTTCTTC. The whole variable domain, filled in from reference TRBV5-1 and TRBJ2-1, reads KAGVTQTPRYLIKTRGQQVTLSCSPISGHRSVSWYQQTPGQGLQFLFEYFSETQRNKGNFPGRFSGRQFSNSRSEMNVSTLELGDSALYLCASSYQKNEQFFGPGTRLTVL.

This clonotype has a handful of counts. V usage is TRBV5-1 and J usage is TRBJ2-3; 10 nucleotides agree with TRBD2. This CDR3 is built from 19 residues. Germline V gene lookup returns CDR1 SGHRS and CDR2 YFSETQ. The V gene end was trimmed by 5 bases and the J gene end by 0 bases; junction bases not matched to a gene: 15. The CDR3 loop reads CASRIAGGSDYASTDTQYF. For the CDR3, the DNA is TGCGCCAGCAGGATAGCGGGGGGCTCTGATTATGCTAGCACAGATACGCAGTATTTT.

The genes are TRBV20-1 and TRBJ2-1, with D hard to call. Trimming shortened V by 0 bases and J by 5 bases, and 11 bases separated the two germline ends. The germline gives CDR1 DFQATT, CDR2 SNEGSKA (reference sequence). The CDR3 totals 14 residues. The DNA for the CDR3 is TGCAGTGCTAGAGATCGGCACACCAACAATGAGCAGTTCTTC. Protein sequence: CSARDRHTNNEQFF.

V and J are TRBV6-2 or TRBV6-3 and TRBJ1-6; no clear D gene. CDR1 and CDR2 from the germline V gene are MNHEY and SVGEGT. V lost 6 bases, J lost 9 bases, and 21 bases lay in between. This CDR3 spans 16 amino acids. The CDR3 nucleotides read TGTGCCAGCAGGAACGGAAATTTGCGGGTCAGTTCACCCCTCCACTTT. Translating it yields CASRNGNLRVSSPLHF.

J is TRBJ2-1 and V is TRBV4-1; 12 positions agree with TRBD2. The CDR3 covers 17 residues. Germline V CDR1 and CDR2: MGHRA, YSYEKL. V trimming: 6 bases; J trimming: 9 bases; junction bases outside the gene matches: 15. This CDR3 reads CASSPTSGGALYGEQFF. Written as DNA, the CDR3 is TGCGCCAGCAGTCCGACTAGCGGGGGCGCCCTCTACGGTGAGCAGTTCTTC.

The chain employs TRBV5-1 and TRBJ2-3; the D gene is possibly TRBD1 (7 bases). V lost 0 bases, J lost 6 bases, and 11 bases lay in between. The CDR3 totals 14 residues. Germline V gives CDR1 SGHRS, CDR2 YFSETQ. The CDR3 sequence is CASSLASGGDTQYF. The CDR3 region has the DNA TGCGCCAGCAGCTTGGCCTCAGGGGGGGATACGCAGTATTTT.

This clonotype was detected a few times. V usage is TRBV3-1 and J usage is TRBJ1-4; D is perhaps TRBD1 (6 bases). CDR3 length equals 16 residues. The germline CDR1 and CDR2 sequences are LGHDT and YNNKEL (reference sequence). V was trimmed by 3 bases and J by 3 bases, leaving 14 bases between them. The CDR3, as DNA: TGTGCCAGCAGCCACCCCAACAGGGCGTCTAATGAAAAACTGTTTTTT. It yields the protein CASSHPNRASNEKLFF.

This chain joins TRBV5-1 and TRBJ1-1, with D uncertain. Germline V gene sequence: CDR1 SGHRS, CDR2 YFSETQ. V was pared by 1 base and J by 0 bases, with 10 bases between. The CDR3 extends over 15 amino acids. The CDR3 region has the DNA TGCGCCAGCAGCTTGATTTCCGGGCTGAACACTGAAGCTTTCTTT. It encodes CASSLISGLNTEAFF.

This clonotype has more than one count but fewer than ten. The chain uses TRBV12-3 or TRBV12-4 and TRBJ1-5; tentative D call: TRBD1 (5 bases). The CDR3 has 15 residues. The V and J ends lost 7 bases and 5 bases respectively, with 18 bases between them. CDR3 bases: TGTGCCAGCACCCCCGGGGCAGGGTGGGATCAGCCCCAGCATTTT. Amino acids: CASTPGAGWDQPQHF.

The chain couples TRBV5-1 to TRBJ1-2, with D tentatively TRBD1 (6 bases). In germline, CDR1 is SGHRS, CDR2 YFSETQ. This CDR3 has 13 amino acids. Trimming took 2 bases from V and 6 from J, leaving 11 bases between them. CDR3 DNA: TGCGCCAGCAGCTTTTCGGGGGGCGATGGCTACACCTTC. This sequence encodes CASSFSGGDGYTF.

J is TRBJ2-1 and V is TRBV20-1; TRBD2 matches at 9 bases. The CDR3 has 16 residues. Germline loops: CDR1 DFQATT, CDR2 SNEGSKA (reference sequence). With V trimmed by 5 bases and J by 0 bases, 8 bases remained unmatched. The chain's CDR3 is CSAVASGAYSYNEQFF. In nucleotides, the CDR3 is TGCAGTGCTGTGGCTAGCGGGGCATACTCCTACAATGAGCAGTTCTTC.

The V call is TRBV15, the J call TRBJ2-3; 10 nucleotides match TRBD1. This CDR3 is 14 amino acids long. Germline assignment: CDR1 LNHNV and CDR2 YYDKDF (reference sequence). V lost 3 bases and J lost 5; bases outside the gene matches: 2. The CDR3 nucleotides are TGTGCCACCAGCAGGTGGACAGGGGGAGATACGCAGTATTTT. This sequence encodes CATSRWTGGDTQYF.

The J gene is TRBJ2-7, the V gene TRBV7-9, with D perhaps being TRBD1 or TRBD2 (5 bases each). The germline V and J ends were trimmed by 1 base and 3 bases, with 10 bases remaining between them. Germline lookup yields CDR1 SEHNR and CDR2 FQNEAQ (reference sequence). The CDR3 is 14 residues long. For the CDR3, the DNA is TGTGCCAGCAGCTTAGGGGGGAGCGGCTACGAGCAGTACGTC. This sequence encodes CASSLGGSGYEQYV.

The chain couples TRBV6-1 to TRBJ1-3; 12 nucleotides match TRBD1. The germline CDR1 and CDR2 sequences are MNHNS and SASEGT. V was clipped by 1 base and J by 4 bases; unmatched bases: 5. The length of the CDR3 is 17 residues. The CDR3 DNA follows: TGTGCCAGCAGTGAAGTACGGGACAGGGGGCCGGGAAACACCATATATTTT. It yields the protein CASSEVRDRGPGNTIYF.

The rearrangement joins TRBV6-4 to TRBJ2-3; TRBD2 agrees at 7 bases. J was trimmed by 0 bases and V by 4 bases; bases with no gene match: 4. Germline loops: CDR1 MRHNA, CDR2 SNTAGT. This CDR3 region has 15 residues. CDR3 amino acids: CASSAAGISTDTQYF. Here the CDR3 DNA reads TGTGCCAGCAGTGCAGCGGGGATTAGCACAGATACGCAGTATTTT.

This clonotype was seen many times. This sequence joins TRBV27 and TRBJ2-1, with TRBD2 as a possible D gene (5 bases). Germline lookup yields CDR1 MNHEY and CDR2 SMNVEV (reference sequence). The ends were cut back, 8 bases at V and 8 bases at J, with 10 bases in the middle. The CDR3 is 11 residues long. The CDR3 region is CASSLGDEQFF. The DNA for the CDR3 is TGTGCCAGCTCCTTGGGAGATGAGCAGTTCTTC.